This T cell receptor beta chain was documented in a study of CD8+ T cells in alopecia areata (dated by TCRdb to about 2018). Regarding the complete study: Treated patients were enrolled in an open-label pilot trial of oral tofacitinib, 5 to 10 mg twice daily, for moderate-to-severe alopecia areata. In both human patients and the C3H/HeJ mouse model, the study applied high-throughput TCRbeta sequencing to look at T cell clonal expansion in alopecia areata. Tofacitinib was given for 6 to 18 months, followed by 6 months of follow-up off drug to assess delayed response and recurrence. The RNA source kit depended on sample type: the PAXgene miRNA kit for fixed scalp, the miRNeasy kit for PBMCs, and the RNeasy kit for mouse skin. TCRbeta CDR3 regions were amplified by immunoSEQ multiplex PCR using 35 Vbeta forward and 13 Jbeta reverse primers. Clonality in the scalp was compared among normal scalp (n=4), patchy alopecia areata scalp (n=8), and alopecia totalis/universalis scalp (n=8). Biopsies were taken from tofacitinib-treated patients at baseline and again at 4 and 24 weeks into treatment, and several of those patients also had a later scalp biopsy. In humans, TCRbeta sequencing was performed on scalp tissue and on sorted CD4+ and CD8+ peripheral blood T cells from healthy controls and from patients with patchy or totalis/universalis alopecia areata.

Findings and caveats that apply to the study as a whole: Shared TCR sequences between patients were less evident than in mice, which may be partly attributable to HLA diversity in the patient population. Resident alphabeta T cells in normal human skin are also sequenced, complicating scalp TCR repertoire analysis, unlike mouse skin dominated by gammadelta T cells. Compared with normal scalp, lesional scalp, particularly in alopecia totalis/universalis, had higher clonality and more expanded CD8+ clones, which suggests antigenic drive.

In its sample, this clone was seen a few times. The antigen it recognizes is unknown. One base away there is no much larger clone; base qualities are not given. In light of the paper, this sample's time point label describes: baseline before oral tofacitinib. Lesional scalp punch biopsies and peripheral blood were collected from alopecia areata patients. PBMCs were isolated by density centrifugation and stained for CD3, CD4 and CD8, and CD4+ and CD8+ T cells were sorted on a FACSAria. Libraries were built with the immunoSEQ multiplex PCR assay. For TCR sequencing, RNA was extracted from every sample and reverse transcribed into cDNA to serve as template. First-strand cDNA was synthesized using SuperScript III with a 2:1 mix of oligo-dT and random hexamers. A synthetic immune receptor repertoire was used to measure amplification bias, and any remaining bias was corrected computationally. The study's processing was this. Raw reads were preprocessed for error removal, and CDR3 was defined according to IMGT conventions as running from the conserved cysteine to phenylalanine. Clonality was calculated as 1 minus Shannon entropy normalized by log2 of the number of productive unique TCRs. Scalp TCRbeta sequences were cross-referenced with sorted blood CD4 and CD8 repertoires so that the CD4 or CD8 identity of scalp clones could be inferred. The clones in this table, taken by TCRdb from immuneACCESS, are in-frame only. Not every clone is retained; where verified, under half of the shortfall comes from an unresolved V gene, and the cause of the rest is unknown. V, J and clone size are those of that table, while D and trimming were read from the DNA. The sample table lists hundreds of thousands of clones, 67% of them with a count of one. The top ten clonotypes cover around 1.2% of the sample.

The CDR3, cysteine through phenylalanine, is 12 amino acids long. The retained sequence is limited to the CDR3, 36 bases, with the frame set at the first base. Via the germline V gene, CDR1 is SQVTM and CDR2 ANQGSEA. The sequenced sample was CD4+ T cells sorted from blood, obtained at week 0. The sequence was collected from a human donor with alopecia areata. The chain is encoded by TRBV29-1 joined to TRBJ1-4, with TRBD1 as a weak D call on 5 bases. The CDR3 region has the sequence CSVRDGIEKLFF. The nucleotide sequence is TGCAGTGTCCGGGACGGCATTGAAAAACTGTTTTTT.